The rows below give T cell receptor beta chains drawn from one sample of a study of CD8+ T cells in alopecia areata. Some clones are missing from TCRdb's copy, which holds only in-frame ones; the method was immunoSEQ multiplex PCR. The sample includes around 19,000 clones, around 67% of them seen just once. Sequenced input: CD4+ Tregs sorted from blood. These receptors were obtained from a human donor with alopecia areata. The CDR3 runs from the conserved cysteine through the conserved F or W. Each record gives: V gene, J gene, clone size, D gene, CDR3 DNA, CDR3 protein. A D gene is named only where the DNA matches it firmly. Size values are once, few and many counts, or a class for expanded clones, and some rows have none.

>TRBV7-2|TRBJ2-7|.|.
TGTGCCAGCAGCCGCCTGACAGGTTACTACGAGCAGTACTTC
CASSRLTGYYEQYF
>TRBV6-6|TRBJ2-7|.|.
TGTGCCAGCAGTTTGGGAGGGGGCTACTACGAGCAGTACTTC
CASSLGGGYYEQYF
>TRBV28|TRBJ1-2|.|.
TGTGCCAGCAAGGGCGAGGACTATGGCTACACCTTC
CASKGEDYGYTF
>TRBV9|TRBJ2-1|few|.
TGTGCCAGCAGCGTAGGAGACAACAATGAGCAGTTCTTC
CASSVGDNNEQFF
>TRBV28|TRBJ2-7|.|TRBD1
TGTGCCAGCACCGACCGACAGGGAGCCTCCTACGAGCAGTACTTC
CASTDRQGASYEQYF
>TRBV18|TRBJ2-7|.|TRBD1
TGTGCCAGCTCACGTGGACAGGGATTGAACGAGCAGTACTTC
CASSRGQGLNEQYF
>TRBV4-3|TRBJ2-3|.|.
TGCGCCAGCAGCCAAGAGGGGGCCAGGGGAACAGATACGCAGTATTTT
CASSQEGARGTDTQYF
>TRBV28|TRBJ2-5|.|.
TGTGCCAGCAGTGGCTCGGGTGAGGAGACCCAGTACTTC
CASSGSGEETQYF
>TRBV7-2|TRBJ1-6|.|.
TGTGCCAGCAGCTTAGGCGCAGGGCGAGGCAATTCACCCCTCCACTTT
CASSLGAGRGNSPLHF
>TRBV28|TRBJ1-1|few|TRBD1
TGTGCCAGCAGTTTAAGCAGGGGGGCTTTCTTT
CASSLSRGAFF
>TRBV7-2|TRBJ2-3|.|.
TGTGCCAGCAGCTTTGCGGCGTTCACAGATACGCAGTATTTT
CASSFAAFTDTQYF
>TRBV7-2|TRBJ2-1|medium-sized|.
TGTGCCAGCAGCCCCCGGCGGGCGGCGTACAATGAGCAGTTCTTC
CASSPRRAAYNEQFF
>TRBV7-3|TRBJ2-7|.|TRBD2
TGTGCCAGCAGCTCCCGACTAGCGGGACCCTCCTACGAGCAGTACTTC
CASSSRLAGPSYEQYF
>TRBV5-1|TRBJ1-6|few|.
TGCGCCAGCAGCTGGGACTATAATTCACCCCTCCACTTT
CASSWDYNSPLHF
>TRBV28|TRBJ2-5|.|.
TGTGCCAGCAGTTTTACGCTGAACCAAGAGACCCAGTACTTC
CASSFTLNQETQYF
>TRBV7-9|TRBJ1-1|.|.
TGTGCCAGCAGCTTCCCACAGGGCCGGAGGACTGAAGCTTTCTTT
CASSFPQGRRTEAFF
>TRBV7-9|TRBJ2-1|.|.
TGTGCCAGCAGCGCCGGGAGCAATGAGCAGTTCTTC
CASSAGSNEQFF
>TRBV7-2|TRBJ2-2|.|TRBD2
TGTGCCAGCAGGCCGACTAGCGGGAGAGCCGGGGAGCTGTTTTTT
CASRPTSGRAGELFF
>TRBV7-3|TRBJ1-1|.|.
TGTGCCAGCAGCTTAACCGGAAATGGTGAAGCTTTCTTT
CASSLTGNGEAFF
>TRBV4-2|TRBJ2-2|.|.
TGTGCCAGCAGCCAAGATCTGGGGCTCCCGTCGCTGTTTTTT
CASSQDLGLPSLFF
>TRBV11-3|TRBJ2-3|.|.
TGTGCCAGCAGCTTTGGAAACACAGATACGCAGTATTTT
CASSFGNTDTQYF
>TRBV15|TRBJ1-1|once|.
TGTGCCACCAGCAGCGGCAGGGGGAACACTGAAGCTTTCTTT
CATSSGRGNTEAFF
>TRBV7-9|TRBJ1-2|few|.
TGTGCCAGCAGCTTAGCAGCTAACTATGGCTACACCTTC
CASSLAANYGYTF
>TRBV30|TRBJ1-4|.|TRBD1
TGTGCCTGGACCTTCCCCAGTGGCAGGGGGCGCGAAAAACTGTTTTTT
CAWTFPSGRGREKLFF
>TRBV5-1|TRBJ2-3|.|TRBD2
TGCGCCAGCAGCTTGGAGGCTAGCGGGTTCGATACGCAGTATTTT
CASSLEASGFDTQYF
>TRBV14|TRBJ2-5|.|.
TGTGCCAGCAGCCAGTCAGACTCCCTCCCAAAGACCCAGTACTTC
CASSQSDSLPKTQYF
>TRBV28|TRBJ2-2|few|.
TGTGCCAGTTGTTTCCGGGTCACCGGGGAGCTGTTTTTT
CASCFRVTGELFF
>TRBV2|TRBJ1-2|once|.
TGTGCCAGCAGACCACAGGGATATGGCTACACCTTC
CASRPQGYGYTF
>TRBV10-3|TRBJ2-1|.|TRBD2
TGTGCCATCAGTTTCACTAGCGGACCCTACAATGAGCAGTTCTTC
CAISFTSGPYNEQFF
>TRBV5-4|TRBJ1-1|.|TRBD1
TGTGCCAGCAGCCAGACAGGGGGCGGCACTGAAGCTTTCTTT
CASSQTGGGTEAFF
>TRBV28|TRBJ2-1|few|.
TGTGCCAGCAGTACAAGGGGGACTCCGCAGTTCTTC
CASSTRGTPQFF
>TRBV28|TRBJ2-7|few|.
TGTGCCAGCAGGGGCGCGTTGGGACAAAAATCCTACGAGCAGTACTTC
CASRGALGQKSYEQYF
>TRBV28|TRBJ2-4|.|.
TGTGCCAGCAGTTCCCTCCGGGAGATTCAGTACTTC
CASSSLREIQYF
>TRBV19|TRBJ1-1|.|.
TGTGCCAGTACCAGGAGGAGGGATGAAGCTTTCTTT
CASTRRRDEAFF
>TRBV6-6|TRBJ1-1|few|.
TGTGCCAGCAGTTATGGTGCCGGGGGCACTGAAGCTTTCTTT
CASSYGAGGTEAFF
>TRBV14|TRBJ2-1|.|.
TGTGCCAGCAGCCCAAGAGACGGGCATAGCCTAACATACAATGAGCAGTTCTTC
CASSPRDGHSLTYNEQFF
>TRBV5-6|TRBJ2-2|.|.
TGTGCCAGCACCCAGGCTTGGAACACCGGGGAGCTGTTTTTT
CASTQAWNTGELFF
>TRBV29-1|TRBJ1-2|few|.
TGCAGCGTGAACGAGGGATATGGCTACACCTTC
CSVNEGYGYTF
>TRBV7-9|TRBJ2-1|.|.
TGTGCCAGCAGCTTGGACAATGAGCAGTTCTTC
CASSLDNEQFF
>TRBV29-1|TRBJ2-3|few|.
TGCAGCGTTGCCTACACAGATACGCAGTATTTT
CSVAYTDTQYF
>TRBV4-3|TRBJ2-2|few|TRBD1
TGCGCCAGCAGCCAAGGCCGGGACAGGGGGCGTGCGAACACCGGGGAGCTGTTTTTT
CASSQGRDRGRANTGELFF
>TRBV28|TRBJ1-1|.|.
TGTGCCAGCAGTCGGACATTAGGAGCTTTCTTT
CASSRTLGAFF
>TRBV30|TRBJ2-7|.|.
TGTGCCTGGAGTGTAAGCGTTTACGAGCAGTACTTC
CAWSVSVYEQYF
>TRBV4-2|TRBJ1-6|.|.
TGTGCCAGCAGCCAAGAAAGGGCTAATAATTCACCCCTCCACTTT
CASSQERANNSPLHF
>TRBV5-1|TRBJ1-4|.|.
TGCGCCAGCAGCCCCGATGGAGCAACTAATGAAAAACTGTTTTTT
CASSPDGATNEKLFF
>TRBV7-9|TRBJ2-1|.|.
TGTGCCAGCATTTTCCAGGGCCCTTTCAATGAGCAGTTCTTC
CASIFQGPFNEQFF